This T cell receptor beta chain was sequenced for a study of CD8 T cells in ankylosing spondylitis. CDR1 is DFQATT and CDR2 is SNEGSKA in the germline V gene (reference sequence). Trimming removed 1 base at V and 0 bases at J, with 9 bases between. The CDR3 has 14 residues. Findings and limits, study-wide: Within peripheral blood, clones linked to disease were CD8+ and relatively rare. Roughly eight highly homologous variants made up a TCR beta motif that seemed to typify ankylosing spondylitis blood.

TCRdb itself ran the 5' RACE reads through MiXCR, one entry per CDR3 protein. The sample has about 250,000 distinct CDR3 sequences, about 10% seen once. This clonotype was counted many times. Its target is not known. Sequenced material: blood, either unsorted or a sorted T cell fraction (not recorded which). This receptor was taken from a male donor with ankylosing spondylitis or in good health (not recorded which). The chain recombines TRBV20-1 with TRBJ1-2, with D unclear. DNA of the CDR3: TGCAGTGCTAGAGGGGTCCAGACTAACTATGGCTACACCTTC. Translated: CSARGVQTNYGYTF.